The 23 T cell receptor beta chains below come from one sample, sequenced in a study of blood T cell repertoires in COVID-19. The repertoire was sequenced with immunoSEQ multiplex PCR; TCRdb's copy has only in-frame clones and lacks some. The sample contains 65,000 to 70,000 clones, 90% to 95% of which appear only once. The sequencing input was peripheral blood. These TCRs come from a man between 65 and 85 years old with active COVID-19.

The table lists this clone with a count of one. CDR3 loop: CASSRRMSATDTQYF. The DNA for the CDR3 is TGTGCCAGCAGTAGGAGGATGAGTGCGACAGATACGCAGTATTTT. The chain recombines TRBV6-5 with TRBJ2-3, with D perhaps matching TRBD2 (5 bases). The CDR3 contains 15 residues. The germline V gene encodes CDR1 MNHEY and CDR2 SVGAGI. Trimming removed 5 bases from V and 3 bases from J, with 15 bases in between.

The chain has TRBV6-5 and TRBJ2-7, with D possibly being TRBD1 (6 bases). CDR1 is MNHEY and CDR2 is SVGAGI in the germline V gene. The CDR3 is 13 residues long. V lost 6 bases, J lost 3 bases, and 12 bases lay in between. The CDR3 loop is CASSRYRDYEQYV. CDR3 nucleotide sequence: TGTGCCAGCAGCCGCTACAGGGACTACGAGCAGTACGTC.

This clone was counted once. V gene TRBV5-1 combines with J gene TRBJ2-3; perhaps TRBD2 as D (5 bases). The V and J ends lost 0 bases and 2 bases respectively, with 19 bases between them. Germline CDR1 and CDR2: SGHRS and YFSETQ. CDR3 length: 18 amino acids. CDR3 bases: TGCGCCAGCAGCTTGGTGTCGGCTAGCAGGAAGATCACAGATACGCAGTATTTT. Translating gives CASSLVSASRKITDTQYF.

The rearrangement joins TRBV6-4 to TRBJ2-1, with 9 bases aligning to TRBD1. Trimming removed 3 bases from V and 9 bases from J; junction bases left unmatched: 9. The CDR3 is made up of 15 amino acids. Germline lookup yields CDR1 MRHNA and CDR2 SNTAGT. The CDR3 DNA sequence: TGTGCCAGCAGTGAACAGGGGGCGCGGAAGAGTGAGCAGTTCTTC. Its protein product is CASSEQGARKSEQFF.

V usage is TRBV28 and J usage is TRBJ1-3; 7 bases line up with TRBD1. The CDR3 runs 13 residues. V gave up 5 bases and J gave up 7 bases; unmatched junction bases: 5. Germline V gives CDR1 MDHEN, CDR2 SYDVKM. As DNA, the CDR3 is TGTGCCAGCAGTCGACAGGGTGTTAACACCATATATTTT. It yields the protein CASSRQGVNTIYF.

The chain employs TRBV5-1 and TRBJ2-6, with D maybe TRBD1 (6 bases). Germline CDR1 SGHRS, CDR2 YFSETQ. The CDR3 is 16 amino acids. V gave up 1 base and J gave up 2 bases, with 10 bases separating them. Here the CDR3 DNA reads TGCGCCAGCAGCTTGTTCGCAGGGGCTGGGGCCAACGTCCTGACTTTC. Translation gives CASSLFAGAGANVLTF. Filled out from reference TRBV5-1 and TRBJ2-6, the complete variable domain reads KAGVTQTPRYLIKTRGQQVTLSCSPISGHRSVSWYQQTPGQGLQFLFEYFSETQRNKGNFPGRFSGRQFSNSRSEMNVSTLELGDSALYLCASSLFAGAGANVLTFGAGSRLTVL.

This chain links TRBV5-1 with TRBJ2-7; D is undetermined. V was pared by 0 bases and J by 7 bases, with 5 bases between. Germline V lookup: CDR1 SGHRS, CDR2 YFSETQ. CDR3 size: 11 residues. The CDR3 nucleotides are TGCGCCAGCAGCTTGGCGAGTGAGCAGTACGTC. It yields the protein CASSLASEQYV.

The V and J genes are TRBV19 and TRBJ1-3; D uncertain. The CDR3 loop spans 12 amino acids. Per the germline V gene, CDR1 is LNHDA and CDR2 is SQIVND (reference sequence). The CDR3 loop is CASGSSGNTIYF. Written as DNA, the CDR3 is TGTGCTTCCGGGTCCTCGGGAAACACCATATATTTT.

The table lists this clone with a count of one. This chain links TRBV11-2 with TRBJ2-5, with 8 nucleotides matching TRBD2. This CDR3 contains 14 residues. V was clipped by 1 base and J by 5 bases; unmatched bases: 3. Germline assignment: CDR1 SGHAT and CDR2 FQNNGV. The CDR3 spells CASSLAGGPETQYF. The CDR3, as DNA: TGTGCCAGCAGCTTAGCGGGGGGGCCGGAGACCCAGTACTTC.

As regards this clone: This sample also contains other DNA sequences that code for the same CDR3. The chain employs TRBV6-1 and TRBJ1-5, with D uncertain. In germline, CDR1 is MNHNS, CDR2 SASEGT. The length of the CDR3 is 13 residues. The ends were cut back, 1 base at V and 6 bases at J, with 7 bases in the middle. CDR3 sequence (DNA): TGTGCCAGCAGTGAAGGAGGCGGTCAGCCCCAGCATTTT. It is translated as CASSEGGGQPQHF.

The rearrangement uses TRBV7-9 and TRBJ2-6; D perhaps matches TRBD1 (5 bases). Trimming stripped 5 bases from V and 1 base from J, with 9 bases between. The CDR3 extends over 15 amino acids. CDR1 is SEHNR, CDR2 FQNEAQ, per germline (reference sequence). The CDR3, as DNA: TGTGCCAGCAGCCCAGGGTCATCTGGGGCCAACGTCCTGACTTTC. It is translated as CASSPGSSGANVLTF.

This clone showed up just once. The J gene is TRBJ2-5, the V gene TRBV7-8; D perhaps matches TRBD2 (5 bases). The CDR3 contains 16 residues. Trimming removed 5 bases at V and 1 base at J, with 17 bases between. Germline V gives CDR1 SGHVS, CDR2 FQNEAQ. The CDR3 loop reads CASSKPNSGAQETQYF. The CDR3 DNA reads as TGTGCCAGCAGCAAGCCTAACAGCGGAGCCCAAGAGACCCAGTACTTC.

V and J are TRBV18 and TRBJ2-3; 8 bases match TRBD1. The CDR3 covers 17 residues. The germline CDR1 and CDR2 sequences are KGHSH and LQKENI. The V gene end was trimmed by 6 bases and the J gene end by 0 bases; junction bases not matched to a gene: 11. CDR3 region: CASSPPTGGISTDTQYF. In DNA, the CDR3 is TGTGCCAGCTCGCCCCCTACAGGGGGGATAAGCACAGATACGCAGTATTTT.

The chain couples TRBV11-2 to TRBJ1-6, with TRBD1 identical over 9 bases. V was pared by 3 bases and J by 0 bases, with 6 bases of the junction left unmatched. This CDR3 comprises 18 residues. The germline V gene encodes CDR1 SGHAT and CDR2 FQNNGV. CDR3 sequence reads: CASSFRDRGFSYNSPLHF. In DNA, the CDR3 is TGTGCCAGCAGCTTTCGCGACAGGGGGTTCTCCTATAATTCACCCCTCCACTTT.

V and J are TRBV19 and TRBJ1-6; D remains ambiguous. CDR3 length: 14 amino acids. V shed 1 base and J shed 8 bases, with 9 bases lying between them. Looked up from germline, CDR1 is LNHDA and CDR2 is SQIVND (reference sequence). The CDR3 region is CASSIAVGDSPLHF. In DNA form, the CDR3 reads TGTGCCAGTAGTATAGCCGTCGGGGATTCACCCCTCCACTTT.

J is TRBJ1-4 and V is TRBV18; 8 nucleotides line up with TRBD1. This CDR3 has 17 amino acids. The junction had 9 bases not matched to a gene; V was cut back by 5 bases and J by 1 base. The germline V gene encodes CDR1 KGHSH and CDR2 LQKENI. The CDR3 region is CASSNRQGSGTNEKLFF. CDR3 bases: TGTGCCAGCTCAAACAGACAGGGGAGCGGAACTAATGAAAAACTGTTTTTT.

The chain employs TRBV5-4 and TRBJ2-3; 7 bases agree with TRBD2. The CDR3 totals 14 residues. Germline loops: CDR1 SGHNT, CDR2 YYREEE (reference sequence). V shed 1 base and J 6 bases; nucleotides not matched to a gene: 5. CDR3 sequence: CASSLTSATDTQYF. DNA of the CDR3: TGTGCCAGCAGCTTGACTAGCGCGACGGATACGCAGTATTTT. The whole variable domain, filled in from reference TRBV5-4 and TRBJ2-3, reads ETGVTQSPTHLIKTRGQQVTLRCSSQSGHNTVSWYQQALGQGPQFIFQYYREEENGRGNFPPRFSGLQFPNYSSELNVNALELDDSALYLCASSLTSATDTQYFGPGTRLTVL.

The chain carries TRBV4-1 and TRBJ2-1, with 12 bases aligning to TRBD1. Germline CDR1 and CDR2: MGHRA and YSYEKL. The CDR3 sequence is 17 residues long. V lost 1 base, J lost 8 bases, and 9 bases stayed unmatched. DNA for the CDR3: TGCGCCAGCAGCCAAGTTCGGGGGACAGGGGGCTTCGATGAGCAGTTCTTC. It yields the protein CASSQVRGTGGFDEQFF.

This clone was picked up one time. The chain carries TRBV7-6 and TRBJ2-1; a possible D gene is TRBD2 (5 bases). This CDR3 spans 17 amino acids. Trimming shortened V by 2 bases and J by 0 bases, and 14 bases separated the two germline ends. The germline gives CDR1 SGHVS, CDR2 FNYEAQ. CDR3 in DNA: TGTGCCAGCAGCTTAAGGGTTAGCGCGAGCTCCTACAATGAGCAGTTCTTC. It is translated as CASSLRVSASSYNEQFF.

The CDR3 region is CASSSKDRGTEAFF. For the CDR3, the DNA is TGTGCCAGCAGCTCCAAAGACAGGGGTACTGAAGCTTTCTTT. The chain uses TRBV7-9 and TRBJ1-1; TRBD1 aligns across 8 bases. The CDR3 runs to 14 residues. The V gene end was trimmed by 4 bases and the J gene end by 5 bases; junction bases not matched to a gene: 6. Germline V gives CDR1 SEHNR, CDR2 FQNEAQ (reference sequence).

This chain connects TRBV24-1 to TRBJ2-3; D is perhaps TRBD2 (6 bases). V was shortened by 5 bases and J by 2 bases, with 16 bases between the two germline ends. The germline gives CDR1 KGHDR, CDR2 SFDVKD. The CDR3 loop spans 16 amino acids. The CDR3 nucleotides are TGTGCCACCAGTGCTCGGACTACTCCTGCCACAGATACGCAGTATTTT. Protein product: CATSARTTPATDTQYF.

The rearrangement joins TRBV6-1 to TRBJ1-3; D is undetermined. V was cut by 2 bases and J by 0 bases, with 17 bases left in between. This CDR3 contains 18 residues. The germline V gene has CDR1 MNHNS and CDR2 SASEGT. The CDR3 DNA reads TGTGCCAGCAGTGAAATGCAATTTACAGCAGCCTCTGGAAACACCATATATTTT. The encoded protein is CASSEMQFTAASGNTIYF.

This clone was observed a single time. J is TRBJ2-1 and V is TRBV9; a weak D match, TRBD2 (7 bases). The CDR3 consists of 14 residues. The germline CDR1 and CDR2 sequences are SGDLS and YYNGEE. Trimming stripped 0 bases from V and 9 bases from J, with 13 bases between. CDR3 bases: TGTGCCAGCAGCGTAGTTCGGGGAGGGGGTGAGCAGTTCTTC. This codes for CASSVVRGGGEQFF.